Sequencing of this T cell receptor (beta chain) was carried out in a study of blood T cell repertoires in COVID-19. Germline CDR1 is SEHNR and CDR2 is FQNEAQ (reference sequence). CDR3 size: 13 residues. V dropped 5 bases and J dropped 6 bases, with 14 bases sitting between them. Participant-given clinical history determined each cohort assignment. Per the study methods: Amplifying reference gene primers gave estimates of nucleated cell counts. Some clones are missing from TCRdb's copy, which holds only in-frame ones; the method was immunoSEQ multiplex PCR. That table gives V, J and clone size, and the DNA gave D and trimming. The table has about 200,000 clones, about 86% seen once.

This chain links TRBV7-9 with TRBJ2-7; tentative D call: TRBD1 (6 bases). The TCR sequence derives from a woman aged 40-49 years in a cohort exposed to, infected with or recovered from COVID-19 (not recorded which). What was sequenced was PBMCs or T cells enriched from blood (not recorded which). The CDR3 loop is CASSVWGPREQYF. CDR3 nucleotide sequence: TGTGCCAGCAGCGTGTGGGGGCCGCGCGAGCAGTACTTC.